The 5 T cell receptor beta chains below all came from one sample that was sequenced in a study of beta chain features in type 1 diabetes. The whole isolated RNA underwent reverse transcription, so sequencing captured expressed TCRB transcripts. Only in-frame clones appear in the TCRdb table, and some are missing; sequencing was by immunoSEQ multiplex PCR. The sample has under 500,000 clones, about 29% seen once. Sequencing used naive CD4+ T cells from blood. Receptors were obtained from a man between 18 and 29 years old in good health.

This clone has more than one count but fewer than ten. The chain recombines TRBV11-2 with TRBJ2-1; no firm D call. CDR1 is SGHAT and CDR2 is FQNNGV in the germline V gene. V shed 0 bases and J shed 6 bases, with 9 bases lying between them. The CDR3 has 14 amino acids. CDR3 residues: CASSLDRRLNEQFF. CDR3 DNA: TGTGCCAGCAGCTTAGATCGTCGTCTCAATGAGCAGTTCTTC. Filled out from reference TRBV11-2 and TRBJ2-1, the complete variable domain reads EAGVAQSPRYKIIEKRQSVAFWCNPISGHATLYWYQQILGQGPKLLIQFQNNGVVDDSQLPKDRFSAERLKGVDSTLKIQPAKLEDSAVYLCASSLDRRLNEQFFGPGTRLTVL.

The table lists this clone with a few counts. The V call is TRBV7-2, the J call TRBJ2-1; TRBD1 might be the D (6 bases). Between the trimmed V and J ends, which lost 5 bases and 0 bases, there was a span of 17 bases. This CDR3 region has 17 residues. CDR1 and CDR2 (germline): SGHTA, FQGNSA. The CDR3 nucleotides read TGTGCCAGCAGCAGATACCAGGGCAGGGGCTCCTACAATGAGCAGTTCTTC. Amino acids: CASSRYQGRGSYNEQFF.

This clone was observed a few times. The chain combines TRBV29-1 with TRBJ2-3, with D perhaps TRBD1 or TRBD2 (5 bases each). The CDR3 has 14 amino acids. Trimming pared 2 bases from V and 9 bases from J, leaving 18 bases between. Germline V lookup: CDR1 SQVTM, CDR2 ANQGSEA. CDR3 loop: CSVERGILVDTQYF. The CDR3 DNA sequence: TGCAGCGTTGAAAGGGGTATACTAGTCGACACGCAGTATTTT.

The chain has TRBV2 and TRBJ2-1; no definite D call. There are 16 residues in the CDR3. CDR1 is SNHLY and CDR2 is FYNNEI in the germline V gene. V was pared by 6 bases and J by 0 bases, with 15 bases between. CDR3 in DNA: TGTGCCAGCAGCCCACGTGGACGTAGCTCCTACAATGAGCAGTTCTTC. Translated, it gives CASSPRGRSSYNEQFF.

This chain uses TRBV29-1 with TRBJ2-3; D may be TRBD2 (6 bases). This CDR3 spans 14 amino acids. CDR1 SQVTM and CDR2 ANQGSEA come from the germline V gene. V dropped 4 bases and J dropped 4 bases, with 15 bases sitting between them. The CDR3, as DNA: TGCAGCGTTGGCCGGGGGACGGGGCCAGATACGCAGTATTTT. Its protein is CSVGRGTGPDTQYF.